The subject of this entry is one T cell receptor beta chain. What it binds is unknown. Produced via immunoSEQ multiplex PCR; TCRdb's table is partial and in-frame only. The table lists approximately 40,000 clones, 94% of them singletons. The sample's time point: new active TB diagnosis, blood taken before or within 7 days of starting treatment. The source of the sample is a study of T cells in tuberculosis. Across the study: CD1B tetramers identified T cells specific for mycobacterial lipid GMM. IGRA-negative adolescents, IGRA-positive adolescents with latent tuberculosis and adults with active tuberculosis formed this South African cohort. Blood was taken before or within 7 days of anti-tuberculosis therapy. Findings and caveats of the study: Smaller distances to GMM-specific TCRs suggested their expansion in active tuberculosis.

The receptor was derived from an adult with tuberculosis. Here the sequenced sample was PBMCs, taken at tuberculosis diagnosis.

Here the CDR3 reads CASSSPSAGSYNSPLHF. The CDR3 DNA is TGTGCCAGCAGTTCACCTTCAGCAGGTTCCTATAATTCACCCCTCCACTTT. V usage is TRBV28 and J usage is TRBJ1-6; D ambiguous. V was shortened by 4 bases and J by 1 base, with 14 bases between the two germline ends. This CDR3 has 17 amino acids. Germline V gene lookup returns CDR1 MDHEN and CDR2 SYDVKM.